These 28 T cell receptor beta chains were all obtained from the same sample, sequenced in a study of blood T cell repertoires in COVID-19. The protocol was immunoSEQ multiplex PCR, while the TCRdb copy is restricted to in-frame clones and leaves out a portion. Here the sample spans 330,000 or so clones, over 80% being singletons. Sequenced material: peripheral blood. Receptors were obtained from a man aged 25-45 years with COVID-19, enrolled during active disease.

V usage is TRBV7-7 and J usage is TRBJ1-2; D is unresolved. V lost 1 base, J lost 7 bases, and 4 bases lay in between. CDR1 and CDR2 from the germline V gene are SSHAT and FNYEAQ (reference sequence). This CDR3 is 11 amino acids long. The CDR3, as DNA: TGTGCCAGCAGCTTAGACAGTGGCTACACCTTC. Translating it yields CASSLDSGYTF.

This chain joins TRBV19 and TRBJ1-6, with 8 bases fitting TRBD1. Germline V gene data show CDR1 as LNHDA and CDR2 as SQIVND (reference sequence). The CDR3 is 18 amino acids. The ends lost 6 bases at V and 7 bases at J; junction bases unmatched: 17. The CDR3 loop is CASRWATGVLGSNSPLHF. The CDR3 nucleotides read TGTGCCAGTAGATGGGCGACAGGGGTCCTAGGGAGCAATTCACCCCTCCACTTT.

In its sample, this clone was seen once. The chain joins TRBV27 to TRBJ1-2, with 9 bases aligning to TRBD1. The trim removed 0 bases at V and 5 bases at J, leaving 7 bases unmatched. The CDR3 runs 16 residues. Germline CDR1 is MNHEY and CDR2 is SMNVEV (reference sequence). DNA for the CDR3: TGTGCCAGCAGTTTATCTGGGACAGGGCTTGGATATGGCTACACCTTC. Its protein is CASSLSGTGLGYGYTF.

V is TRBV2 and J is TRBJ1-4; D is possibly TRBD1 (6 bases). The CDR3 contains 14 residues. From germline, CDR1 is SNHLY and CDR2 FYNNEI. V was pared by 6 bases and J by 4 bases, with 12 bases between. The CDR3 DNA is TGTGCCAGCAGGCAGCGAGGGGGTAATGAAAAACTGTTTTTT. Translated: CASRQRGGNEKLFF.

The chain has TRBV2 and TRBJ2-5; 7 nucleotides match TRBD1. CDR1 SNHLY and CDR2 FYNNEI come from the germline V gene. The CDR3 has 16 amino acids. V lost 2 bases to trimming and J lost 0 bases; unmatched junction nucleotides: 6. CDR3 amino acids: CASSEYPGQYQETQYF. The CDR3, as DNA: TGTGCCAGCAGTGAATACCCGGGACAGTACCAAGAGACCCAGTACTTC.

This clone was observed once. J is TRBJ2-7 and V is TRBV6-5, with D possibly TRBD1 on 6 matching bases. The germline CDR1 and CDR2 sequences are MNHEY and SVGAGI. V lost 11 bases, J lost 0 bases, and 14 bases lay in between. This CDR3 spans 13 amino acids. CDR3 sequence: CAGGTGISYEQYF. The CDR3 nucleotides read TGTGCCGGAGGTACAGGGATCTCCTACGAGCAGTACTTC.

The chain is built from TRBV4-2 and TRBJ2-1; 7 bases fit TRBD2. Germline V gene sequence: CDR1 LGHNA, CDR2 YNFKEQ. With V trimmed by 0 bases and J by 9 bases, 17 bases remained unmatched. The CDR3 consists of 18 residues. The CDR3 DNA follows: TGTGCCAGCAGCCAAGATCTCGGGCGGGAGCGAAGGGGTGGTGAGCAGTTCTTC. Encoded protein: CASSQDLGRERRGGEQFF.

The rearrangement joins TRBV7-3 to TRBJ2-2, with 16 bases that match TRBD2. Looked up from germline, CDR1 is SGHTA and CDR2 is FQGTGA. The CDR3 spans 17 residues. Unmatched junction bases numbered 7, after V lost 6 bases and J lost 6 bases. The CDR3 DNA follows: TGTGCCAGCAGACGGGGACTAGCGGGAGGGCCGTCCGGGGAGCTGTTTTTT. Encoded protein: CASRRGLAGGPSGELFF.

The V call is TRBV5-5, the J call TRBJ2-7, with no clear D. Trimming took 5 bases from V and 7 from J, leaving 16 bases between them. From germline, CDR1 is SGHKS and CDR2 YYEKEE (reference sequence). The CDR3 spans 13 residues. Here the CDR3 reads CASSLNSPWEQYF. CDR3 coding DNA: TGTGCCAGCAGTTTAAACAGTCCCTGGGAGCAGTACTTC.

V gene TRBV2 combines with J gene TRBJ2-1; D is ambiguous. Germline V gene sequence: CDR1 SNHLY, CDR2 FYNNEI. The CDR3 has 11 residues. The germline V and J ends were trimmed by 4 bases and 13 bases, with 11 bases remaining between them. CDR3 bases: TGTGCCAGCAGTGGACTGCGATCACAGTTCTTC. Residues: CASSGLRSQFF.

The chain carries TRBV5-1 and TRBJ1-5; D is undetermined. Per germline, CDR1 SGHRS and CDR2 YFSETQ. Trimming removed 1 base at V and 5 bases at J, with 7 bases between. CDR3 length equals 13 residues. The DNA for the CDR3 is TGCGCCAGCAGCTTGTATGGAGATCAGCCCCAGCATTTT. Translated, it gives CASSLYGDQPQHF. Together with reference TRBV5-1 and TRBJ1-5, the CDR3 gives the full variable domain: KAGVTQTPRYLIKTRGQQVTLSCSPISGHRSVSWYQQTPGQGLQFLFEYFSETQRNKGNFPGRFSGRQFSNSRSEMNVSTLELGDSALYLCASSLYGDQPQHFGDGTRLSIL.

The chain recombines TRBV5-1 with TRBJ2-3; tentatively, D is TRBD2 (5 bases). Germline CDR1 reads SGHRS; CDR2 reads YFSETQ. Trimming stripped 4 bases from V and 4 bases from J, with 19 bases between. This CDR3 spans 16 amino acids. CDR3 in DNA: TGCGCCAGCAGCCCAACAGCGGCGGACGGACCAGATACGCAGTATTTT. Translated: CASSPTAADGPDTQYF.

This clone was detected only a few times. V usage is TRBV7-9 and J usage is TRBJ1-1; D not certain. In germline, CDR1 is SEHNR, CDR2 FQNEAQ (reference sequence). The length of the CDR3 is 12 residues. Trimming shortened V by 2 bases and J by 5 bases, and 6 bases separated the two germline ends. The CDR3 DNA reads as TGTGCCAGCAGCTTATTAGTGACTGAAGCTTTCTTT. Its protein product is CASSLLVTEAFF.

The chain carries TRBV24-1 and TRBJ2-3; maybe TRBD2 (5 bases). The V end was cut by 2 bases, the J end by 6 bases, with 8 bases between. Germline CDR1 and CDR2: KGHDR and SFDVKD. This CDR3 has 13 residues. CDR3: CATSDSRRDTQYF. The DNA of the CDR3 is TGTGCCACCAGTGATTCCAGGAGGGATACGCAGTATTTT.

The J gene is TRBJ1-4, the V gene TRBV9; possibly TRBD1 for D (6 bases). Between the trimmed V and J ends, which lost 5 bases and 3 bases, there was a span of 11 bases. Germline loops: CDR1 SGDLS, CDR2 YYNGEE. CDR3 length: 14 residues. CDR3 DNA: TGTGCCAGCAGTGGACAGAGAGCTAATGAAAAACTGTTTTTT. This translates into CASSGQRANEKLFF.

The chain links TRBV7-2 to TRBJ1-2, with D maybe TRBD1 (5 bases). There are 14 residues in the CDR3. The germline V and J ends were trimmed by 8 bases and 7 bases, with 20 bases remaining between them. Looked up from germline, CDR1 is SGHTA and CDR2 is FQGNSA. CDR3 protein: CASSERRGGSGYTF. DNA for the CDR3: TGTGCCAGCTCCGAACGGCGGGGGGGAAGTGGCTACACCTTC.

The rearrangement uses TRBV6-5 and TRBJ2-7; 7 bases line up with TRBD1. This CDR3 spans 14 amino acids. CDR1 is MNHEY, CDR2 SVGAGI, per germline. V lost 2 bases, J lost 2 bases, and 3 bases stayed unmatched. The CDR3 spells CASSYVQGTYEQYF. The CDR3 DNA sequence: TGTGCCAGCAGTTACGTACAGGGGACCTACGAGCAGTACTTC.

The chain couples TRBV10-3 to TRBJ2-2; 7 nucleotides match TRBD2. V gave up 6 bases and J gave up 5 bases; unmatched junction bases: 6. Germline lookup yields CDR1 ENHRY and CDR2 SYGVKD. This CDR3 is built from 14 residues. CDR3: CAIRSPGGTGELFF. CDR3 nucleotide sequence: TGTGCCATCAGGTCCCCGGGGGGAACCGGGGAGCTGTTTTTT.

The chain links TRBV14 to TRBJ2-1, with 12 nucleotides matching TRBD2. The CDR3 has 20 residues. Germline loops: CDR1 SGHDN, CDR2 FVKESK. The junction had 9 bases not matched to a gene; V was cut back by 0 bases and J by 0 bases. In nucleotides, the CDR3 is TGTGCCAGCAGCCAAGAAGCACTAGCGGGAGGCCCCCCCTCCTACAATGAGCAGTTCTTC. This encodes CASSQEALAGGPPSYNEQFF.

The CDR3 sequence is CASSQFEGTSGTYEQYF. The CDR3 DNA reads as TGCGCCAGCAGCCAATTTGAGGGGACTAGCGGGACCTACGAGCAGTACTTC. V and J are TRBV4-1 and TRBJ2-7; 13 positions match TRBD2. This CDR3 contains 17 residues. V lost 2 bases, J lost 2 bases, and 6 bases stayed unmatched. Germline CDR1 MGHRA, CDR2 YSYEKL.

V and J are TRBV7-9 and TRBJ2-1, with a possible D match to TRBD1 (5 bases). The germline gives CDR1 SEHNR, CDR2 FQNEAQ (reference sequence). V was pared by 1 base and J by 0 bases, with 10 bases between. CDR3 length equals 16 residues. CDR3 sequence reads: CASSLGQSFSYNEQFF. The CDR3 nucleotides read TGTGCCAGCAGCTTAGGACAGTCCTTCTCCTACAATGAGCAGTTCTTC.

The rearrangement links TRBV19 to TRBJ1-2; a weak D match, TRBD1 (6 bases). CDR1 is LNHDA and CDR2 is SQIVND in the germline V gene (reference sequence). The CDR3 extends over 14 amino acids. Trimming stripped 3 bases from V and 4 bases from J, with 12 bases between. CDR3 in amino acids: CASSIETGFYGYTF. CDR3 coding DNA: TGTGCCAGTAGTATCGAGACAGGTTTCTATGGCTACACCTTC.

The chain is built from TRBV6-2 or TRBV6-3 and TRBJ2-5; possible D gene TRBD1, 5 bases. The CDR3 is 16 residues long. CDR1 and CDR2 from the germline V gene are MNHEY and SVGEGT. V lost 5 bases and J lost 4, with 20 bases in between. The CDR3 DNA follows: TGTGCCAGCAGTGTCGGACAACCCATATACTCAGAGACCCAGTACTTC. Protein sequence: CASSVGQPIYSETQYF.

The rearrangement joins TRBV28 to TRBJ2-5; a weak D match, TRBD1 (5 bases). V gave up 4 bases and J gave up 3 bases, with 9 bases separating them. Germline CDR1 and CDR2: MDHEN and SYDVKM. CDR3 length: 13 residues. CDR3 DNA: TGTGCCAGCAGTTACCAGGACAAAGAGACCCAGTACTTC. Its protein product is CASSYQDKETQYF.

J is TRBJ2-7 and V is TRBV30, with D possibly TRBD1 on 6 matching bases. The CDR3 consists of 14 residues. Germline V gene data show CDR1 as GTSNPN and CDR2 as SVGIG (reference sequence). Trimming took 4 bases from V and 2 from J, leaving 15 bases between them. CDR3 residues: CAWKQGTLTYEQYF. The CDR3 DNA reads TGTGCCTGGAAGCAGGGGACACTGACCTACGAGCAGTACTTC.

This sequence joins TRBV5-1 and TRBJ2-3; possibly TRBD2 for D (7 bases). The CDR3 has 14 amino acids. V was shortened by 3 bases and J by 3 bases, with 11 bases between the two germline ends. The V gene's germline CDR1 is SGHRS and CDR2 YFSETQ. The DNA of the CDR3 is TGCGCCAGCAGCTCGGGGGGCGCGACAGATACGCAGTATTTT. The encoded protein is CASSSGGATDTQYF.

This clone was counted once. One end of the junction is discordant with germline, which a read error may explain. The chain has TRBV29-1 and TRBJ1-1, with a tentative D call TRBD1 (6 bases). Looked up from germline, CDR1 is SQVTM and CDR2 is ANQGSEA. The CDR3 runs to 10 residues. DNA for the CDR3: TGCAGCGCCTATCTCAGGGGACCCCTCTTT. Encoded protein: CSAYLRGPLF.

The chain uses TRBV6-5 and TRBJ1-2; D is possibly TRBD1 (6 bases). The CDR3 runs 12 residues. Trimming took off 5 bases at V and 7 bases at J, with 11 bases between the two ends. From germline, CDR1 is MNHEY and CDR2 SVGAGI. Here the CDR3 DNA reads TGTGCCAGCAGTCCGCAACAGGGTGGCTACACCTTC. This gives the protein CASSPQQGGYTF.